Here is one T cell receptor (beta chain) with its context. The antigen remains undetermined. This entry is derived from a study of CD8+CD57+ T cells in acquired aplastic anemia. Study in general: The mean DNA yield obtained from sorted CD4+ and CD8+ cells came to 3 to 3.5 ug. Findings of the study overall: It was found that roughly 29 CD8+ CDR3 sequences were shared between patients and controls.

Previously, flow cytometry had revealed CD8+CD57+ cell expansion in the patients chosen for sequencing. As a group, the patients uniformly had severe acquired aplastic anemia. Among the patients, none had received any therapy at the time of blood sampling. Germline V gene data show CDR1 as KGHDR and CDR2 as SFDVKD. Trimming stripped 4 bases from V and 6 bases from J, with 15 bases between. The CDR3 is 15 amino acids. Genomic DNA constituted the template upon which TCR beta VDJ and CDR3 profiling was performed. TCRdb called the reads again in MiXCR, with one record for every CDR3 protein. The sample yields about 160,000 distinct CDR3 sequences, 65% to 75% seen once.

Specimen: sorted CD4+, CD8+, or CD8+CD57+ T cells (not recorded which) from PBMCs. The receptor was isolated from a human donor with aplastic anemia. This rearrangement joins TRBV24-1 to TRBJ1-5; D gene uncertain. CDR3 sequence: CATSDPRTQVQPQHF. DNA for the CDR3: TGTGCCACCAGTGACCCTCGGACGCAGGTTCAGCCCCAGCATTTT.